Below are 2 T cell receptor beta chains sequenced from a single sample in a study of neoadjuvant anti-PD-1 for oral cavity cancer. Sequencing used immunoSEQ multiplex PCR; TCRdb keeps in-frame clones, though not all of them. The sample carries just over 14,000 clones, 65% to 80% recorded once. The specimen comprised PBMCs, sampled before nivolumab (anti-PD-1) treatment. The receptors shown here come from a person aged 40 to 85 with oral cavity squamous cell carcinoma.

This clone has just one count. The V gene is TRBV2, the J gene TRBJ2-1; 9 nucleotides agree with TRBD1. CDR3 length: 13 residues. Germline CDR1 reads SNHLY; CDR2 reads FYNNEI. V trimming: 7 bases; J trimming: 10 bases; junction bases outside the gene matches: 8. The CDR3 is CASIPGTGWEQFF. For the CDR3, the DNA is TGTGCCAGCATTCCCGGGACAGGGTGGGAGCAGTTCTTC.

The rearrangement joins TRBV4-1 to TRBJ1-2; no clear D gene. The length of the CDR3 is 13 residues. V was shortened by 1 base and J by 5 bases, with 8 bases between the two germline ends. Per germline, CDR1 MGHRA and CDR2 YSYEKL. CDR3 DNA sequence: TGCGCCAGCAGCCAAGTCCCAGATTATGGCTACACCTTC. Encoded protein: CASSQVPDYGYTF.